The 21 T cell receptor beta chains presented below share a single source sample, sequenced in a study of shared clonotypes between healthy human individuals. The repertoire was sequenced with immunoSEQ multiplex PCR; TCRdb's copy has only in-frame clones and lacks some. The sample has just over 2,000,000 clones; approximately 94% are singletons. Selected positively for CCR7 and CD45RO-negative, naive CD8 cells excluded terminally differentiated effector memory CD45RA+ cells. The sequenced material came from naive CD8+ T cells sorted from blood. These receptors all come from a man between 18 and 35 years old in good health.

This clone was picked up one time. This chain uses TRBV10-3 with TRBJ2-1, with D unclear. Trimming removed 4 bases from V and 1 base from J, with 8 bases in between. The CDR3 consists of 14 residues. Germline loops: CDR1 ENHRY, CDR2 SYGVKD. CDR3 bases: TGTGCCATCAGTGGGACGGAGTCCTACAATGAGCAGTTCTTC. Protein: CAISGTESYNEQFF.

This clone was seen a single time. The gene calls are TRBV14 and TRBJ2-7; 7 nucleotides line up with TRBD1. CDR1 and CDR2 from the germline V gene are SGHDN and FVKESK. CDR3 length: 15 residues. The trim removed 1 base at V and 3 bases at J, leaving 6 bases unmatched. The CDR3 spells CASSQATGSFYEQYF. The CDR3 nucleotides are TGTGCCAGCAGCCAAGCGACAGGGAGTTTCTACGAGCAGTACTTC.

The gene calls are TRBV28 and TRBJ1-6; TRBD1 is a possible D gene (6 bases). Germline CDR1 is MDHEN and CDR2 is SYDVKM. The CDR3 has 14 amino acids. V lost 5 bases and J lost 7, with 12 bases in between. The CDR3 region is CASSQGFLNSPLHF. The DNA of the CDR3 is TGTGCCAGCAGTCAGGGGTTCTTAAATTCACCCCTCCACTTT.

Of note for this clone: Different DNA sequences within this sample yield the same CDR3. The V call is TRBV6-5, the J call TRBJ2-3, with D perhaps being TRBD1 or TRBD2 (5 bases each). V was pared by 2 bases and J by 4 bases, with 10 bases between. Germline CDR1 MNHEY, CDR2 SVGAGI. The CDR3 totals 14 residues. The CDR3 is CASSYAGAADTQYF. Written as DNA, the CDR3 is TGTGCCAGCAGTTACGCCGGGGCGGCAGATACGCAGTATTTT.

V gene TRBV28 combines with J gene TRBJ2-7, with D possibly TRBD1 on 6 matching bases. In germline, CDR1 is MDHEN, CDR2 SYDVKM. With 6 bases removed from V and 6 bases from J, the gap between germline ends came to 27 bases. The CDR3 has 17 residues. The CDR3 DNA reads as TGTGCCAGCAGGGACGACCCGTTTAGCAGGGGCTTGACCGAGCAGTACTTC. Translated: CASRDDPFSRGLTEQYF.

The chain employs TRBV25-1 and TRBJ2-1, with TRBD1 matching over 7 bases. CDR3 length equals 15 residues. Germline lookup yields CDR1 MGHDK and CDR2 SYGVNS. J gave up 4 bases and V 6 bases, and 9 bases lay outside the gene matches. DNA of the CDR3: TGTGCCAGCAGCCGTGGGACAGCTGAGTACAATGAGCAGTTCTTC. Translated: CASSRGTAEYNEQFF.

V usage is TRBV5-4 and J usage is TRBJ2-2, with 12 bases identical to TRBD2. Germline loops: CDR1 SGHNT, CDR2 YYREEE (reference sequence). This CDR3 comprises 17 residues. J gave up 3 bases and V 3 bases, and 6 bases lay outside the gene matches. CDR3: CASSWETSGGYTGELFF. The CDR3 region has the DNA TGTGCCAGCAGCTGGGAGACTAGCGGGGGTTACACCGGGGAGCTGTTTTTT.

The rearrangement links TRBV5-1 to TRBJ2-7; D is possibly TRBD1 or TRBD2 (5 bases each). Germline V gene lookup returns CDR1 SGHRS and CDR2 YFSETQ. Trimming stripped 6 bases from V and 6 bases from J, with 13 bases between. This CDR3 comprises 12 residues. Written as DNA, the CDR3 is TGCGCCAGCAACTACGAGAGGGGCGAGCAGTACTTC. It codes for CASNYERGEQYF. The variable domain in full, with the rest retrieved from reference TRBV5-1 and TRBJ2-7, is KAGVTQTPRYLIKTRGQQVTLSCSPISGHRSVSWYQQTPGQGLQFLFEYFSETQRNKGNFPGRFSGRQFSNSRSEMNVSTLELGDSALYLCASNYERGEQYFGPGTRLTVT.

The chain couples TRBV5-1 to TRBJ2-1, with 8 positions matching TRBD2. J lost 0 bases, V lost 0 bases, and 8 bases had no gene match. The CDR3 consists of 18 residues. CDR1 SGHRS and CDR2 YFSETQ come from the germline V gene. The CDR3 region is CASSLGASGRSSYNEQFF. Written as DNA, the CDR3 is TGCGCCAGCAGCTTGGGGGCTAGCGGGCGGAGCTCCTACAATGAGCAGTTCTTC.

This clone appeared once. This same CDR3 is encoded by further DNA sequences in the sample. In nucleotides, the CDR3 is TGTGCCAGCAGCCCCGGACAGGGGGCCCACGAGCAGTACTTC. This sequence encodes CASSPGQGAHEQYF. This rearrangement joins TRBV28 to TRBJ2-7; 11 bases line up with TRBD1. This CDR3 is built from 14 residues. V was pared by 6 bases and J by 5 bases, with 6 bases of the junction left unmatched. Per the germline V gene, CDR1 is MDHEN and CDR2 is SYDVKM.

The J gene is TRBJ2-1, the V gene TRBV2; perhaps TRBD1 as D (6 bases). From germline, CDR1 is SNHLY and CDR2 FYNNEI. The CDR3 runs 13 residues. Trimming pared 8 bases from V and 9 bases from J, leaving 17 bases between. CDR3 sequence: CASRDKRQVEQFF. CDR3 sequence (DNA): TGTGCCAGCCGGGACAAACGTCAGGTTGAGCAGTTCTTC.

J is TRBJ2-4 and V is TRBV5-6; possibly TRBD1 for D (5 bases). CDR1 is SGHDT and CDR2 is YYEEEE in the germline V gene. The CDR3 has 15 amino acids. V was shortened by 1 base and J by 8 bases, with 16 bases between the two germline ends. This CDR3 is CASSLREPGLDIQYF. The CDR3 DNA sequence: TGTGCCAGCAGCTTGCGAGAGCCAGGGTTGGACATTCAGTACTTC.

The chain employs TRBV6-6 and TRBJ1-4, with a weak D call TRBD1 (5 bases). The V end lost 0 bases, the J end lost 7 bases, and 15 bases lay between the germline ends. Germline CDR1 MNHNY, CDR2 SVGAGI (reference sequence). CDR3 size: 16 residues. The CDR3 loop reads CASSYSGEGIGEKLFF. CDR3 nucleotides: TGTGCCAGCAGTTACTCGGGGGAGGGGATTGGTGAAAAACTGTTTTTT.

This chain's CDR3 is CSADGLAGAQGPGEQYF. CDR3 DNA: TGCAGCGCCGATGGACTAGCGGGGGCCCAGGGCCCGGGGGAGCAGTACTTC. V usage is TRBV29-1 and J usage is TRBJ2-7; 13 bases align to TRBD2. Trimming cost V 7 bases and J 7 bases; bases outside gene matches: 19. The CDR3 extends over 17 amino acids. Germline V gives CDR1 SQVTM, CDR2 ANQGSEA.

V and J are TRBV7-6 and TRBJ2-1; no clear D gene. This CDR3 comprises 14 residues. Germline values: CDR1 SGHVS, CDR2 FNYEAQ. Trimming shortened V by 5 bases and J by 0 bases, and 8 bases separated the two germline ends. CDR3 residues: CASSTEPSYNEQFF. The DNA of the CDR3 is TGTGCCAGCAGCACCGAGCCCTCCTACAATGAGCAGTTCTTC.

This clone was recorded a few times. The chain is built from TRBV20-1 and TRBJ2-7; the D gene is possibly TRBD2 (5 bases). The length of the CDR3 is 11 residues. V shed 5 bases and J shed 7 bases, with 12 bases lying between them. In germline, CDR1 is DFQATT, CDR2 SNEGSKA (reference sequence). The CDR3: CSAQRSGEQYF. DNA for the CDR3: TGCAGTGCTCAACGGTCGGGGGAGCAGTACTTC.

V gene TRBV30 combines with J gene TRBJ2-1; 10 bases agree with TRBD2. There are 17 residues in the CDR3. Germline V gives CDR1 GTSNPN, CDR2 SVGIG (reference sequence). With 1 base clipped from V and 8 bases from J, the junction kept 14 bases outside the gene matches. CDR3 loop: CAWSGVGLAGVMYEQFF. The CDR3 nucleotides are TGTGCCTGGAGTGGGGTCGGGCTAGCGGGGGTGATGTATGAGCAGTTCTTC.

CDR3 region: CASSLIPAESTDTQYF. The CDR3 nucleotides are TGCGCCAGCAGCTTGATCCCAGCGGAGAGCACAGATACGCAGTATTTT. The rearrangement uses TRBV5-1 and TRBJ2-3, with D possibly matching TRBD2 (5 bases). Germline values: CDR1 SGHRS, CDR2 YFSETQ. The CDR3 has 16 residues. Trimming left V 1 base short and J 0 bases short, with 12 bases between.

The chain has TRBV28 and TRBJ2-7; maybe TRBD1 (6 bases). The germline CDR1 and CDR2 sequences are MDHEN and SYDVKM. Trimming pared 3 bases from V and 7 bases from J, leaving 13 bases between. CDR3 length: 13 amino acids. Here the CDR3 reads CASSLHRDPEQYF. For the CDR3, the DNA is TGTGCCAGCAGTTTGCACAGGGACCCGGAGCAGTACTTC.

CDR3 bases: TGTGCCAGCGGGGGGGACGGATCCTACGAGCAGTACTTC. Translated, it gives CASGGDGSYEQYF. The chain recombines TRBV7-9 with TRBJ2-7; 7 positions agree with TRBD2. Trimming cost V 8 bases and J 1 base; bases outside gene matches: 5. Germline V CDR1 and CDR2: SEHNR, FQNEAQ (reference sequence). The CDR3 is 13 amino acids.

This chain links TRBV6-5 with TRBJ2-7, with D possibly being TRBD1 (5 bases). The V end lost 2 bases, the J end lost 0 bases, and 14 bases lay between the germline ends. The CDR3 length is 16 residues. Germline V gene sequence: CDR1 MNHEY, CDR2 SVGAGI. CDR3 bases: TGTGCCAGCAGTTACAGTGCAGGGCTGGACTCCTACGAGCAGTACTTC. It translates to CASSYSAGLDSYEQYF.